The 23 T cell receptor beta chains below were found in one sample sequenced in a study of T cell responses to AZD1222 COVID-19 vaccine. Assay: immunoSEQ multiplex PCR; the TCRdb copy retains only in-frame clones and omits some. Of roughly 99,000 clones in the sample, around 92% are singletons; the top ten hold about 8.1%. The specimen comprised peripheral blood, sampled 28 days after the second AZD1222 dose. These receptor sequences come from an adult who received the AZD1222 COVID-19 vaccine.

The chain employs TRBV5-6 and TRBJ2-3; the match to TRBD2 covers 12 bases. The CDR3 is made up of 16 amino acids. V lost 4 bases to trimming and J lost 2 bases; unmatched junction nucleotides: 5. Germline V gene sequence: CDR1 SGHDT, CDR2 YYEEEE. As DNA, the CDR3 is TGTGCCAGCAGCGCCCGACTAGCGGGGGACACAGATACGCAGTATTTT. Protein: CASSARLAGDTDTQYF.

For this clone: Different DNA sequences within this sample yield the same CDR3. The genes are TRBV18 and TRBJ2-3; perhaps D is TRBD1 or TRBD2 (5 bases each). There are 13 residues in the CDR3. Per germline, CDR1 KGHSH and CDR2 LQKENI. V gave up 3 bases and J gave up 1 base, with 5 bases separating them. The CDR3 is CASSPGGTDTQYF. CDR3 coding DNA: TGTGCCAGCTCACCGGGGGGCACAGATACGCAGTATTTT.

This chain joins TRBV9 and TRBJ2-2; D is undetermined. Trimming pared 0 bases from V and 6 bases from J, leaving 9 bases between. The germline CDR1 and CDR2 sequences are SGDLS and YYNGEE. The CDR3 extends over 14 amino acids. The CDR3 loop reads CASSVESGAGELFF. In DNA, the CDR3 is TGTGCCAGCAGCGTAGAGTCTGGGGCCGGGGAGCTGTTTTTT.

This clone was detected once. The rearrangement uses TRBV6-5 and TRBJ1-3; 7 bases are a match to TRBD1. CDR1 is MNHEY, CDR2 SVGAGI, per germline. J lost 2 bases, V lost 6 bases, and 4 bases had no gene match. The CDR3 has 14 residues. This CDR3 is CASSQTGTGNTIYF. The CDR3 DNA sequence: TGTGCCAGCAGCCAGACAGGGACTGGAAACACCATATATTTT.

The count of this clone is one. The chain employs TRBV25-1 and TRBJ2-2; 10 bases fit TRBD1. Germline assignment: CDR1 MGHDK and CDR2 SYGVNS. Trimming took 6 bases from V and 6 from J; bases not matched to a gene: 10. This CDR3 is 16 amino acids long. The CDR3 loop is CASSGTGDFVSGELFF. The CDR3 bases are TGTGCCAGCAGCGGGACAGGGGATTTTGTGTCCGGGGAGCTGTTTTTT. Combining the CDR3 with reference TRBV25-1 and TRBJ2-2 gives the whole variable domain EADIYQTPRYLVIGTGKKITLECSQTMGHDKMYWYQQDPGMELHLIHYSYGVNSTEKGDLSSESTVSRIRTEHFPLTLESARPSHTSQYLCASSGTGDFVSGELFFGEGSRLTVL.

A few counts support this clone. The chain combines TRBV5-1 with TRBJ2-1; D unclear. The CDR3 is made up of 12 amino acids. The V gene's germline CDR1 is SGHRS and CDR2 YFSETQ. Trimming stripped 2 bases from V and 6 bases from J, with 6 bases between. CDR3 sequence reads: CASSFLGNEQFF. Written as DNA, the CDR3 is TGCGCCAGCAGCTTTTTGGGCAATGAGCAGTTCTTC.

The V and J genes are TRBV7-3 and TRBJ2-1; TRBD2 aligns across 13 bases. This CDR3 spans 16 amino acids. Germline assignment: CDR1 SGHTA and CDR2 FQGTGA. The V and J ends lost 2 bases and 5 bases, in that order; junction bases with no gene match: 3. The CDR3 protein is CASSLSGTSGNNEQFF. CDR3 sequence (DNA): TGTGCCAGCAGCTTATCCGGGACTAGCGGGAACAATGAGCAGTTCTTC. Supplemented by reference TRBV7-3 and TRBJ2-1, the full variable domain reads GAGVSQTPSNKVTEKGKYVELRCDPISGHTALYWYRQSLGQGPEFLIYFQGTGAADDSGLPNDRFFAVRPEGSVSTLKIQRTERGDSAVYLCASSLSGTSGNNEQFFGPGTRLTVL.

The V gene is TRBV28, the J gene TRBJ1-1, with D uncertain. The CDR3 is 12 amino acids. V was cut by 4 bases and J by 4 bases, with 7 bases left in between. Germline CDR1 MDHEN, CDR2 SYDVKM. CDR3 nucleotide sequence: TGTGCCAGCAGTTGGTACAGCACTGAAGCTTTCTTT. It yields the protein CASSWYSTEAFF.

The CDR3 nucleotides read TGTGCCAGCAGCGTAGCGGAAGATACGCAGTATTTT. It codes for CASSVAEDTQYF. This chain connects TRBV9 to TRBJ2-3; D ambiguous. This CDR3 comprises 12 residues. V lost 0 bases and J lost 5, with 4 bases in between. Looked up from germline, CDR1 is SGDLS and CDR2 is YYNGEE.

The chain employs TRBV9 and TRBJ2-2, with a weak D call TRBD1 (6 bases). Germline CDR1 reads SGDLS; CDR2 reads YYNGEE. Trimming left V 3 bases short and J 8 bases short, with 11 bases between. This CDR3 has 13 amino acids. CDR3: CASSEQGNGELFF. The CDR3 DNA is TGTGCCAGCAGCGAACAGGGCAATGGGGAGCTGTTTTTT.

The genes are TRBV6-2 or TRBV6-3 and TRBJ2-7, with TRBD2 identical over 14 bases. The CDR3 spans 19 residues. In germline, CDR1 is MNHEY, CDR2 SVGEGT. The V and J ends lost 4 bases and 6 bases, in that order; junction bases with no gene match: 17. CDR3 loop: CASSLEGPRLAGGVLEQYF. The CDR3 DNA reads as TGTGCCAGCAGTTTAGAGGGACCCCGACTAGCGGGAGGGGTCCTCGAGCAGTACTTC.

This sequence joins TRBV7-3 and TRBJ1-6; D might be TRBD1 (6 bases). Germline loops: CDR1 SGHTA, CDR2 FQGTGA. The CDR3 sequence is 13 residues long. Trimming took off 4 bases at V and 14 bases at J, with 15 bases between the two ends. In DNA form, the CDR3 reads TGTGCCAGCAGCTCCCAAGGTGGGGGCACCCTCCACTTT. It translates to CASSSQGGGTLHF. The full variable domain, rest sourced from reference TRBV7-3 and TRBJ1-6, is GAGVSQTPSNKVTEKGKYVELRCDPISGHTALYWYRQSLGQGPEFLIYFQGTGAADDSGLPNDRFFAVRPEGSVSTLKIQRTERGDSAVYLCASSSQGGGTLHFGNGTRLTVT.

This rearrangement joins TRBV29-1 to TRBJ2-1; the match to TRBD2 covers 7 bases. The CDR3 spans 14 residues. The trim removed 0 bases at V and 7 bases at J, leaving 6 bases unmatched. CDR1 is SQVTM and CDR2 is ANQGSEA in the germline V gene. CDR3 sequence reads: CSVEEAGVGNEQFF. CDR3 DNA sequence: TGCAGCGTTGAAGAGGCGGGAGTAGGGAATGAGCAGTTCTTC.

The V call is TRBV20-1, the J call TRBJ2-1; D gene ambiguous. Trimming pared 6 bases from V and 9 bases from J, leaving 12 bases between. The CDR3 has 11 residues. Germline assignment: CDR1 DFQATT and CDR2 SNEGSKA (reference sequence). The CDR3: CSAPQLPEQFF. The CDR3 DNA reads TGCAGTGCCCCCCAGCTGCCTGAGCAGTTCTTC.

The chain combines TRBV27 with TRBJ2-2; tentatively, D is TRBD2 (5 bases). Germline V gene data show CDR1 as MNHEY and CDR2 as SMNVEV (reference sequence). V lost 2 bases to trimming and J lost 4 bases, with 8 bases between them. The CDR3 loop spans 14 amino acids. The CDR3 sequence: CASSLIRGTGELFF. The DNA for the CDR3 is TGTGCCAGCAGTTTAATTCGGGGCACCGGGGAGCTGTTTTTT.

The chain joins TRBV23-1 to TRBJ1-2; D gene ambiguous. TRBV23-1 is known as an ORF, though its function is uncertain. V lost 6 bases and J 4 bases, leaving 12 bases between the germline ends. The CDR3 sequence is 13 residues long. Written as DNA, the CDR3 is TGCGCCAGCAGCTACGGACGGCTCTATGGCTACACCTTC. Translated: CASSYGRLYGYTF.

This chain's CDR3 is CASSLGRNTEAFF. The CDR3 nucleotides read TGTGCCAGCAGTTTAGGCCGGAACACTGAAGCTTTCTTT. The V and J genes are TRBV12-3 or TRBV12-4 and TRBJ1-1; D gene uncertain. The length of the CDR3 is 13 residues. V lost 1 base and J 1 base, leaving 4 bases between the germline ends.

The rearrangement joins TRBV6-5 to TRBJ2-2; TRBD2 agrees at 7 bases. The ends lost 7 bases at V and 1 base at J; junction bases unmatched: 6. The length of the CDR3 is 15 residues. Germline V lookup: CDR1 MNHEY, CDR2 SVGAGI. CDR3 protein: CASTSGPMNTGELFF. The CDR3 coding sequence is TGTGCCAGCACTAGCGGACCCATGAACACCGGGGAGCTGTTTTTT.

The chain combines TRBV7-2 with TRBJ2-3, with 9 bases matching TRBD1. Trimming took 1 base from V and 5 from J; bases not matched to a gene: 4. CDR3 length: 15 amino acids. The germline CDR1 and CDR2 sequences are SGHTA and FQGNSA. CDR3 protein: CASSLVQGAGDTQYF. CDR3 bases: TGTGCCAGCAGCTTAGTACAGGGGGCCGGAGATACGCAGTATTTT. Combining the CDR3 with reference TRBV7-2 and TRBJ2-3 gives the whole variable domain GAGVSQSPSNKVTEKGKDVELRCDPISGHTALYWYRQSLGQGLEFLIYFQGNSAPDKSGLPSDRFSAERTGGSVSTLTIQRTQQEDSAVYLCASSLVQGAGDTQYFGPGTRLTVL.

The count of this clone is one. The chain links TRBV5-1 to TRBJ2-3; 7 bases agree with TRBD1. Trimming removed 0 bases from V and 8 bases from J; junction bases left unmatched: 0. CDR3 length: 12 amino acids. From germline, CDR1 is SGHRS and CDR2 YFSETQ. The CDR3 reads CASSLDRGTQYF. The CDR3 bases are TGCGCCAGCAGCTTGGACAGGGGTACGCAGTATTTT.

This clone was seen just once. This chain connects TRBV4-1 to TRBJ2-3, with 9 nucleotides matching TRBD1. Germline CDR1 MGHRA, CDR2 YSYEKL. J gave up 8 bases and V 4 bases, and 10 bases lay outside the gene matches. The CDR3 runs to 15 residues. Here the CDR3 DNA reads TGCGCCAGCAGCCGGGACAGGGACCCCTTAGGTACGCAGTATTTT. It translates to CASSRDRDPLGTQYF.

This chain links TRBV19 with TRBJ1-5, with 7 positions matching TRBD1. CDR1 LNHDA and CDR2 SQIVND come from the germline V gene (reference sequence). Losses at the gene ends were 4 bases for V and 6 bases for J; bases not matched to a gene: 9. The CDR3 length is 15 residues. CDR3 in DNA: TGTGCCAGTAGTAACAGGGGTCAAGGGAGTCAGCCCCAGCATTTT. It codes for CASSNRGQGSQPQHF.

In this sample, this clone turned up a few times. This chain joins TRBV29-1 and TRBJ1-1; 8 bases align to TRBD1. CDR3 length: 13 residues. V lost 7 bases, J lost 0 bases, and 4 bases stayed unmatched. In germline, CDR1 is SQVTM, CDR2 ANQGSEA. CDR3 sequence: CSATGGMNTEAFF. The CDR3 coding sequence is TGCAGCGCTACAGGGGGGATGAACACTGAAGCTTTCTTT.